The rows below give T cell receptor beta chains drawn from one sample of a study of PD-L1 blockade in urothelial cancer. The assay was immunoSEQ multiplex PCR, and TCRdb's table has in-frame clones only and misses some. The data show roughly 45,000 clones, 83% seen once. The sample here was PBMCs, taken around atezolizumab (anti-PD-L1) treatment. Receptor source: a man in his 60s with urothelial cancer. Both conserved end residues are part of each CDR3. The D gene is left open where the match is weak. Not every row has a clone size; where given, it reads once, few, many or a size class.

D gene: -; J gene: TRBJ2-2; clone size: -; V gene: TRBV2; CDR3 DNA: TGTGCCAGCCGGCCCCGGGGTAACACCGGGGAGCTGTTTTTT; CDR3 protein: CASRPRGNTGELFF
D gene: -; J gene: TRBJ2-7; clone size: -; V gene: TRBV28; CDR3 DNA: TGTGCCAGCAGTTCCGAGGGGGGGGGCAACCCCTTAGACGAGCAGTACTTC; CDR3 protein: CASSSEGGGNPLDEQYF
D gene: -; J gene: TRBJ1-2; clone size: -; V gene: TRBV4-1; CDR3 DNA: TGCGCCAGCAGCCAAGAATTCGGGGTATCCTATGGCTACACCTTC; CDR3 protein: CASSQEFGVSYGYTF
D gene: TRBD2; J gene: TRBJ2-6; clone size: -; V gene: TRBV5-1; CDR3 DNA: TGCGCCAGCAGCTCGGGGGGGGGAGCTGGGGCCAACGTCCTGACTTTC; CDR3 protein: CASSSGGGAGANVLTF
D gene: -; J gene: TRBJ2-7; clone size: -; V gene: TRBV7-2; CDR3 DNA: TGTGCCAGCAGCGTAGTCCCTTCGGGTTACGAGCAGTACTTC; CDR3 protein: CASSVVPSGYEQYF
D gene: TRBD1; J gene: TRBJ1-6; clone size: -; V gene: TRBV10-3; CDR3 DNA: TGTGCCATCAGTGAAGACAGGGCCCTCCACTTT; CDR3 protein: CAISEDRALHF
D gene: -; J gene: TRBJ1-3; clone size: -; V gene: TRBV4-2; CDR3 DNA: TGTGCCAGCAGCCAAGACCTCTCTGGAAACACCATATATTTT; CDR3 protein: CASSQDLSGNTIYF
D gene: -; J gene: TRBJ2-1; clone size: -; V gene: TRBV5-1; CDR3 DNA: TGCGCCAGCAGCCTGATGCCGACGGGCTACAATGAGCAGTTCTTC; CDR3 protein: CASSLMPTGYNEQFF
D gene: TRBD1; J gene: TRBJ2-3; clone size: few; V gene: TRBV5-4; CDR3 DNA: TGTGCCAGCAGCCGACAGGGGAACACAGATACGCAGTATTTT; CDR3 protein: CASSRQGNTDTQYF
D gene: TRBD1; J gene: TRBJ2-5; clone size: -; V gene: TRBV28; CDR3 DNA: TGTGCCAGCAGTTTATTTGGACAGGGGGAGGAGACCCAGTACTTC; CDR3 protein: CASSLFGQGEETQYF
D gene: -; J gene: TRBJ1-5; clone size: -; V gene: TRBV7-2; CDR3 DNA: TGTGCCAGCAGCTTGAGCCTCAATCAGCCCCAGCATTTT; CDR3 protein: CASSLSLNQPQHF
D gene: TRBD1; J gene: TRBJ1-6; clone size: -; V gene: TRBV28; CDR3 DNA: TGTGCCGGACAGGGGCCCCATAATTCACCCCTCCACTTT; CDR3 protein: CAGQGPHNSPLHF
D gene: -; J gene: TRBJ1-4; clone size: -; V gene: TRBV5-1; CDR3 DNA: TGCGCCAGCGCCGTACCGGGACACGGGGAAAAACTGTTTTTT; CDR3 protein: CASAVPGHGEKLFF
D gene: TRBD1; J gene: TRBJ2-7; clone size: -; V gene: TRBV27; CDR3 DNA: TGTGCCAGCAGCCCAAGGGGGCAGGGGGCAACCGGCGAGCAGTACTTC; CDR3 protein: CASSPRGQGATGEQYF
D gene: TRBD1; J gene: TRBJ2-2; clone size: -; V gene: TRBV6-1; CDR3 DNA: TGTGCCAGCACAAGAGACAGGGAAGCCGGGGAGCTGTTTTTT; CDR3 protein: CASTRDREAGELFF
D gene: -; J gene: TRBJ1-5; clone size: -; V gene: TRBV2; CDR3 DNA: TGTGCCAGCAGTGAACTCAGGGCCAGGGACAATCAGCCCCAGCATTTT; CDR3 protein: CASSELRARDNQPQHF
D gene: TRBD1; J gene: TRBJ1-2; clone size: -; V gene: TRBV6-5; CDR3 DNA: TGTGCCAGCAGTTACTCGGGACAGGGGAACTATGGCTACACCTTC; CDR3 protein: CASSYSGQGNYGYTF
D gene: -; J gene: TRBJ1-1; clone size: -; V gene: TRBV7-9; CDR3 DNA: TGTGCCAGCAGCTCAACATCTCAACAGGGCAAAGCTTTCTTT; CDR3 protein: CASSSTSQQGKAFF
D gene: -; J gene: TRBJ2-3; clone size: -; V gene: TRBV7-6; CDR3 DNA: TGTGCCAGCAGCTTAGCAGGCGGGACAGATACGCAGTATTTT; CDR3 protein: CASSLAGGTDTQYF
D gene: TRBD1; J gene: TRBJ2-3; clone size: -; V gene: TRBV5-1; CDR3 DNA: TGCGCCAGCAGCTGGGATACAGGGGGCGGCACAGATACGCAGTATTTT; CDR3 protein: CASSWDTGGGTDTQYF
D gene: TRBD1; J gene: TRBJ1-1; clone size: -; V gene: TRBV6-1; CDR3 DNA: TGTGCCAGCAGTGAACTCCGGGACAGCACTGAAGCTTTCTTT; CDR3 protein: CASSELRDSTEAFF
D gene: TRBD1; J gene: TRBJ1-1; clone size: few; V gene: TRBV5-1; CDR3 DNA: TGCGCCAGCAGCTTAGGGGGCGCGGGGAACACTGAAGCTTTCTTT; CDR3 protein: CASSLGGAGNTEAFF
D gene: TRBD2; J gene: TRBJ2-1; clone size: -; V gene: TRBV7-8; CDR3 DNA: TGTGCCAGCAGCAAACACGGGGGGGCTACAAACAATGAGCAGTTCTTC; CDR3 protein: CASSKHGGATNNEQFF
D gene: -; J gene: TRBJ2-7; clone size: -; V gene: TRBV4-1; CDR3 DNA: TGCGCCAGCAGCCAGGATAAAATGAGGGCCTACGAGCAGTACTTC; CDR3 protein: CASSQDKMRAYEQYF
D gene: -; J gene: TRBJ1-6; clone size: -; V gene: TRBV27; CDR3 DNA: TGTGCCAGCAGTTTACCTACAGGGAACTCCTATAATTCACCCCTCCACTTT; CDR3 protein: CASSLPTGNSYNSPLHF
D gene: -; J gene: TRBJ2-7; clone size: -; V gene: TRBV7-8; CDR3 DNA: TGTGCCAGCAGCTTAGCGGGCAGGACCTACGAGCAGTACTTC; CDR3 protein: CASSLAGRTYEQYF
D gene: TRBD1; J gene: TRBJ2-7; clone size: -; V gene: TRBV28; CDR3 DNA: TGTGCCAGCAGGACCCCGGGACAGGGGGCACATGAGCAGTACTTC; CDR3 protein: CASRTPGQGAHEQYF